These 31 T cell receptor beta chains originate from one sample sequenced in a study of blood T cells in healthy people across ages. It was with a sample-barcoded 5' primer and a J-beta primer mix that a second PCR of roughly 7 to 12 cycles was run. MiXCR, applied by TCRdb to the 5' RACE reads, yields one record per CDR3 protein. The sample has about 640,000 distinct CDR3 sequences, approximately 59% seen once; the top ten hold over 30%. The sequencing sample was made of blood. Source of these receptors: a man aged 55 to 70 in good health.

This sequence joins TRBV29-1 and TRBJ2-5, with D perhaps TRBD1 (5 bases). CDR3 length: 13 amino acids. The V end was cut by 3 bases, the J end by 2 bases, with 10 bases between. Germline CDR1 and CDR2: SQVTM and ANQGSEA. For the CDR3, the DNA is TGCAGCGTTGATGGGGCAGTACAAGAGACCCAGTACTTC. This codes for CSVDGAVQETQYF. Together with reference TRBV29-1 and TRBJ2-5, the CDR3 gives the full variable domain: SAVISQKPSRDICQRGTSLTIQCQVDSQVTMMFWYRQQPGQSLTLIATANQGSEATYESGFVIDKFPISRPNLTFSTLTVSNMSPEDSSIYLCSVDGAVQETQYFGPGTRLLVL.

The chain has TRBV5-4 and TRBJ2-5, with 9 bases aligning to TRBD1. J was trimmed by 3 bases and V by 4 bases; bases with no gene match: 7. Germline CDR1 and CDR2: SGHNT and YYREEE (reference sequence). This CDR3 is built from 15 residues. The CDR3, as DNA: TGTGCCAGCAGCCCCAGATGGACAGGGGAAGAGACCCAGTACTTC. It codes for CASSPRWTGEETQYF.

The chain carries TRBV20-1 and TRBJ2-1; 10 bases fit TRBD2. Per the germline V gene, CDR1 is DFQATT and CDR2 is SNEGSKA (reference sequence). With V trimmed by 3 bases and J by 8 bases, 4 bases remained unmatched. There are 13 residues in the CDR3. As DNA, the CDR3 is TGCAGTGCTAGTTCTAGCGGGGGCCATGAGCAGTTCTTC. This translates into CSASSSGGHEQFF.

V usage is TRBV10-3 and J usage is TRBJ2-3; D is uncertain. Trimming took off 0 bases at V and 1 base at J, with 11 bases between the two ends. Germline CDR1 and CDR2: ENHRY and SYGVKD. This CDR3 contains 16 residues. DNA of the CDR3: TGTGCCATCAGTGAGTCCACATTCAAAGGCACAGATACGCAGTATTTT. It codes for CAISESTFKGTDTQYF.

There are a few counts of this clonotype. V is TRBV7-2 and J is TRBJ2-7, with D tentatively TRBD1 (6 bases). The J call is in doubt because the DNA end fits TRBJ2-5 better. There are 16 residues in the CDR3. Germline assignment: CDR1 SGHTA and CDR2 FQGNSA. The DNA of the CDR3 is TGTGCCAGCAGCTTAGAAGTCAGGGGAAGGGAAGAGACCCAGTACTTC. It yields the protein CASSLEVRGREETQYF.

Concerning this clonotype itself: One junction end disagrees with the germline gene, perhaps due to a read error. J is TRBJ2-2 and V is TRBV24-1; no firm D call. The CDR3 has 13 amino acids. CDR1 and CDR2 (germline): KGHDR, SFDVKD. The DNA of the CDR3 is TGTGCCACCAGTGGCCAGAACGCCGGGGAGCTGTTTTTT. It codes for CATSGQNAGELFF.

The CDR3, as DNA: TGTGCCAGTTCCGGGACAGGGGGCGTTGGCTATGGCTACACCTTC. It is translated as CASSGTGGVGYGYTF. The rearrangement joins TRBV6-2 or TRBV6-3 to TRBJ1-2, with 12 bases fitting TRBD1. Germline values: CDR1 MNHEY, CDR2 SVGEGT. After removal of 9 bases from V and 4 bases from J, the junction contained 9 bases not matched to a gene. The CDR3 covers 15 residues.

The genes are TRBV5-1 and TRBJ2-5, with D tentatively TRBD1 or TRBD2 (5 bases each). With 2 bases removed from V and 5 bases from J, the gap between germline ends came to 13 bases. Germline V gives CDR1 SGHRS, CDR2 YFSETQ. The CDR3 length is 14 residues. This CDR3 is CASSFDGAGETQYF. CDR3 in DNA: TGCGCCAGCAGCTTTGACGGGGCTGGGGAGACCCAGTACTTC.

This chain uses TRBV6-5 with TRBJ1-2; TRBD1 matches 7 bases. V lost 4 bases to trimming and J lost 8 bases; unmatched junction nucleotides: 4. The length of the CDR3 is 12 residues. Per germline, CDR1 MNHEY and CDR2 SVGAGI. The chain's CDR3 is CASSSTGRGYTF. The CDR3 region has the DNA TGTGCCAGCAGTTCGACAGGGAGGGGCTACACCTTC.

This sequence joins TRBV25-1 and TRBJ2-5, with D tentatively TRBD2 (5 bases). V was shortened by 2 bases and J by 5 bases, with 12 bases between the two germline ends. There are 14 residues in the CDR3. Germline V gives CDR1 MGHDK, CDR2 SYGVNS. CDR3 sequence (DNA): TGTGCCAGCAGTGAAATGGCTAGAGGGGAGACCCAGTACTTC. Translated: CASSEMARGETQYF.

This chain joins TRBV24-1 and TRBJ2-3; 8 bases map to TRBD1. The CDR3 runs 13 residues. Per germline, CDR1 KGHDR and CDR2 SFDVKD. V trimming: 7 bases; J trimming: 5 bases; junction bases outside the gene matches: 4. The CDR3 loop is CATSQGAEDTQYF. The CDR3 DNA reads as TGTGCCACCAGCCAGGGGGCTGAAGATACGCAGTATTTT.

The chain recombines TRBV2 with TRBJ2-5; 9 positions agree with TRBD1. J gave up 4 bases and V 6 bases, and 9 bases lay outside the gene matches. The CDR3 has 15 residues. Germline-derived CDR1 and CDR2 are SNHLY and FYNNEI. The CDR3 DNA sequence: TGTGCCAGCAGCGAGGACAGGGGCCCCCCAGAGACCCAGTACTTC. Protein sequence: CASSEDRGPPETQYF.

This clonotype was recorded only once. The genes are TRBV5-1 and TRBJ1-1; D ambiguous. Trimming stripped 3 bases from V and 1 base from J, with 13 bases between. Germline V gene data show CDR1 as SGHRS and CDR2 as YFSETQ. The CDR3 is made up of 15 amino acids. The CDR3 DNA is TGCGCCAGCAGCTCACAGAGGATAGGGAACACTGAAGCTTTCTTT. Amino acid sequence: CASSSQRIGNTEAFF.

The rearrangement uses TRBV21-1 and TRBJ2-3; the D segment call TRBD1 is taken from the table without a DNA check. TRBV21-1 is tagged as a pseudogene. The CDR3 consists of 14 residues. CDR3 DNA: TGTGCCAGCAGCACACAGGGGGAGGGTGATACGCAGTATTTT. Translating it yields CASSTQGEGDTQYF.

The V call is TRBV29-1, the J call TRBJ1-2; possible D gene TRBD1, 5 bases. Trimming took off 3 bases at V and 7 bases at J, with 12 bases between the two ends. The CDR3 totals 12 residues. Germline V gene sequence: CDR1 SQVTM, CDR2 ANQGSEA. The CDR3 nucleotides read TGCAGCGTTGAGGGCAGGGTGAGTGGCTACACCTTC. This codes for CSVEGRVSGYTF. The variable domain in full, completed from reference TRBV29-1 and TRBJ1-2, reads SAVISQKPSRDICQRGTSLTIQCQVDSQVTMMFWYRQQPGQSLTLIATANQGSEATYESGFVIDKFPISRPNLTFSTLTVSNMSPEDSSIYLCSVEGRVSGYTFGSGTRLTVV.

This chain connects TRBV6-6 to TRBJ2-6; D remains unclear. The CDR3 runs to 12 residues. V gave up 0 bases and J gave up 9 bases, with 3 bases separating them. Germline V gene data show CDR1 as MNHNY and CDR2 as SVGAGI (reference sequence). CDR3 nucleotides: TGTGCCAGCAGTTACTCTTTCAACGTCCTGACTTTC. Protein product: CASSYSFNVLTF.

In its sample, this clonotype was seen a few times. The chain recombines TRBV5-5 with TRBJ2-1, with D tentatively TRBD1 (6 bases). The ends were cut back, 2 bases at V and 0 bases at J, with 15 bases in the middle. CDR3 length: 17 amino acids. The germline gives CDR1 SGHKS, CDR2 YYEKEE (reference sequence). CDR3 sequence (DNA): TGTGCCAGCAGCTTCCGACAGGCTCCTAGCTCCTACAATGAGCAGTTCTTC. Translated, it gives CASSFRQAPSSYNEQFF. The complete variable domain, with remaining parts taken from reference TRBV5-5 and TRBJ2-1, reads DAGVTQSPTHLIKTRGQQVTLRCSPISGHKSVSWYQQVLGQGPQFIFQYYEKEERGRGNFPDRFSARQFPNYSSELNVNALLLGDSALYLCASSFRQAPSSYNEQFFGPGTRLTVL.

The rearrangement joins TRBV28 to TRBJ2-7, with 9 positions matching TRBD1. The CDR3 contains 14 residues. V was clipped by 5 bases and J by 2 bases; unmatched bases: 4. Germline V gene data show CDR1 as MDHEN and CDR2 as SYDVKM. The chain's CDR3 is CASSRQGDAYEQYF. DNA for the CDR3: TGTGCCAGCAGTAGACAGGGGGATGCCTACGAGCAGTACTTC. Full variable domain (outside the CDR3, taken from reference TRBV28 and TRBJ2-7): DVKVTQSSRYLVKRTGEKVFLECVQDMDHENMFWYRQDPGLGLRLIYFSYDVKMKEKGDIPEGYSVSREKKERFSLILESASTNQTSMYLCASSRQGDAYEQYFGPGTRLTVT.

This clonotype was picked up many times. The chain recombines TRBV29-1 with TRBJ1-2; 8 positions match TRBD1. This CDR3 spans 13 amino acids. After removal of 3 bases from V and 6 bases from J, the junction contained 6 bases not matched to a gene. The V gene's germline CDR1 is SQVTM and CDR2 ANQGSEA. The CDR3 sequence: CSVEEQGVHGYTF. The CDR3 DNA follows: TGCAGCGTTGAGGAACAGGGGGTCCATGGCTACACCTTC.

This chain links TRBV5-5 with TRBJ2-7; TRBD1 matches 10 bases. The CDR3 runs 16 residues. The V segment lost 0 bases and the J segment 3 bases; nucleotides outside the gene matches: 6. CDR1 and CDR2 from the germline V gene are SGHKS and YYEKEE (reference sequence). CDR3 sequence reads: CASSLGATGGIYEQYF. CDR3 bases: TGTGCCAGCAGCTTGGGGGCGACAGGGGGCATCTACGAGCAGTACTTC.

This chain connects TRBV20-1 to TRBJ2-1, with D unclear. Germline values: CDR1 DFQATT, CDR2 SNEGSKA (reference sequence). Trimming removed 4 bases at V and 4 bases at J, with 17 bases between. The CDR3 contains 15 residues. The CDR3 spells CSAIQLGVGYNEQFF. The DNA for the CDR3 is TGCAGTGCTATTCAGCTGGGCGTAGGTTACAATGAGCAGTTCTTC.

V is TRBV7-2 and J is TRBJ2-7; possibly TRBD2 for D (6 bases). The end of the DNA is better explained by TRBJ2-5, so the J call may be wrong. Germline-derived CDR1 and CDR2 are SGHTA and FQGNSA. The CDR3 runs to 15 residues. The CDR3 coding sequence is TGTGCCAGCAGCTTAGGACCTAGCGTACGGGAGACCCAGTACTTC. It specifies CASSLGPSVRETQYF.

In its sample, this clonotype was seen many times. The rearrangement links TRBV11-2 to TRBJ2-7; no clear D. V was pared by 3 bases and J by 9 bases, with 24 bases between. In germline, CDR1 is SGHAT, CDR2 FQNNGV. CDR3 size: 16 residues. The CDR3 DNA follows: TGTGCCAGCAGCTTCGGTACGAAGGGCCCTCTTTCGCGGCAGTACTTC. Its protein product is CASSFGTKGPLSRQYF. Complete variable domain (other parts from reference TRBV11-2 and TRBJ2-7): EAGVAQSPRYKIIEKRQSVAFWCNPISGHATLYWYQQILGQGPKLLIQFQNNGVVDDSQLPKDRFSAERLKGVDSTLKIQPAKLEDSAVYLCASSFGTKGPLSRQYFGPGTRLTVT.

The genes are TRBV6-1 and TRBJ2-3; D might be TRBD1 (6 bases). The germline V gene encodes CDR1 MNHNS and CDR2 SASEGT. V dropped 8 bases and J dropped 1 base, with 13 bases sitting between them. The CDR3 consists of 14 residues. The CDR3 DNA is TGTGCCAGCGCGCAGGACAGAGGCACAGATACGCAGTATTTT. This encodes CASAQDRGTDTQYF.

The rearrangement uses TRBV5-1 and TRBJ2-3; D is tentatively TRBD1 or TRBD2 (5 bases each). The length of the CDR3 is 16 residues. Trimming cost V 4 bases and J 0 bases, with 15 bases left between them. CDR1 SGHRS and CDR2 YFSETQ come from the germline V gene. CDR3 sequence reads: CASSPGRMTSTDTQYF. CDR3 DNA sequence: TGCGCCAGCAGCCCGGGACGGATGACCAGCACAGATACGCAGTATTTT.

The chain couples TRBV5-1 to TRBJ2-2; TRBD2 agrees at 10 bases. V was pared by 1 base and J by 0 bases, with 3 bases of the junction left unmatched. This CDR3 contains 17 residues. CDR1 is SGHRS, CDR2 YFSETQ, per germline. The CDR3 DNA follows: TGCGCCAGCAGCTTGTCGCTAGCGGGGGCGAACACCGGGGAGCTGTTTTTT. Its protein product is CASSLSLAGANTGELFF.

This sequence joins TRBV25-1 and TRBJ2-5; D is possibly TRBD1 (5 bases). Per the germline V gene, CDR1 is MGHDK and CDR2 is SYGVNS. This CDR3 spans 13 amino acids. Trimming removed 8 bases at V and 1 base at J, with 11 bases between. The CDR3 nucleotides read TGTGCCAGCCAGGGCAGTCCCCAAGAGACCCAGTACTTC. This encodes CASQGSPQETQYF.

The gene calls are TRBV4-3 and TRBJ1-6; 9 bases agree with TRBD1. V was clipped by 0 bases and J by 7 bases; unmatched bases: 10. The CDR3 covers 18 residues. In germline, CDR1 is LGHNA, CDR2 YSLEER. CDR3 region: CASSQDATGQGANSPLHF. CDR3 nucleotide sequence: TGCGCCAGCAGCCAAGATGCTACGGGACAGGGAGCCAATTCACCCCTCCACTTT.

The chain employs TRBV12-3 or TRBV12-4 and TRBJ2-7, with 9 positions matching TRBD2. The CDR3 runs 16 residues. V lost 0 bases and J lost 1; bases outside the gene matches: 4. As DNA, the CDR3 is TGTGCCAGCAGTTTAGCGGGCGGGGGGGCTTCCTACGAGCAGTACTTC. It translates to CASSLAGGGASYEQYF.

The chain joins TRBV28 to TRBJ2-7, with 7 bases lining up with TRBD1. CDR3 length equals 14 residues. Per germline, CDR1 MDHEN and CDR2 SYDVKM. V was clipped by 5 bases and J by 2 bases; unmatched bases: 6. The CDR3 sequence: CASSLDRPPYEQYF. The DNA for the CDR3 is TGTGCCAGCAGTCTGGACAGGCCACCCTACGAGCAGTACTTC.

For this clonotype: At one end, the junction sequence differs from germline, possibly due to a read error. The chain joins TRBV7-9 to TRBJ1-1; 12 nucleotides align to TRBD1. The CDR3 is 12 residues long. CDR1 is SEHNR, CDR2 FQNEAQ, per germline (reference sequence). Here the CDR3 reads CSSSPGQGAAFF. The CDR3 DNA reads TGTTCCAGCAGCCCGGGACAGGGGGCTGCTTTCTTT.